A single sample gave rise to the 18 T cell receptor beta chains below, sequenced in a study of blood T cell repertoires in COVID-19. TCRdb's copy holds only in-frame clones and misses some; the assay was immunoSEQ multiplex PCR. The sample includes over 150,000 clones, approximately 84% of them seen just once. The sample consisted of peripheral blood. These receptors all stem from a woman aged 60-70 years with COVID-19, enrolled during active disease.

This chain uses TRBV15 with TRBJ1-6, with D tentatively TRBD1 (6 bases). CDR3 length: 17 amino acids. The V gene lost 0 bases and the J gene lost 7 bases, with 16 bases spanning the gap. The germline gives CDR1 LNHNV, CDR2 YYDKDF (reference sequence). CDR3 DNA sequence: TGTGCCACCAGCAGAGATCGAACAGGGTTCCGAAATTCACCCCTCCACTTT. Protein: CATSRDRTGFRNSPLHF.

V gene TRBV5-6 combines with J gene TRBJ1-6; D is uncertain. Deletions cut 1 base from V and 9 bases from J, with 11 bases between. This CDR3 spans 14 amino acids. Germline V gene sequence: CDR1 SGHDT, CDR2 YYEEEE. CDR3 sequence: CASSLRRGASPLHF. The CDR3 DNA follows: TGTGCCAGCAGCTTGAGAAGAGGAGCTTCACCCCTCCACTTT. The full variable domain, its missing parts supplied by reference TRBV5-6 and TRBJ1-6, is DAGVTQSPTHLIKTRGQQVTLRCSPKSGHDTVSWYQQALGQGPQFIFQYYEEEERQRGNFPDRFSGHQFPNYSSELNVNALLLGDSALYLCASSLRRGASPLHFGNGTRLTVT.

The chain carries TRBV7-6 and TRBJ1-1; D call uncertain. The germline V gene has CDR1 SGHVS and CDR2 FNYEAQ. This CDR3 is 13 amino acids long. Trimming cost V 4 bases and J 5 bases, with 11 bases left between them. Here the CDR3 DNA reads TGTGCCAGCAGCTCTTCCCCCCTAACTGAAGCTTTCTTT. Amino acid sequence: CASSSSPLTEAFF.

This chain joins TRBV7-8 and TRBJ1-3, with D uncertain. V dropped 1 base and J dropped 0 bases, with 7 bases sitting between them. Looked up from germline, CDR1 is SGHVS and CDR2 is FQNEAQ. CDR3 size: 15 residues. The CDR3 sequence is CASSLGLLSGNTIYF. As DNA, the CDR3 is TGTGCCAGCAGCTTAGGGCTGCTCTCTGGAAACACCATATATTTT.

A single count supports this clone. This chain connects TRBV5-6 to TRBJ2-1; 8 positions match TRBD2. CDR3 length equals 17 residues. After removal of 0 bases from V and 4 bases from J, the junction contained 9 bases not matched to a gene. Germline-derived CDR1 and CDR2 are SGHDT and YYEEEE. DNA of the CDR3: TGTGCCAGCAGCTTGGTAGGTGCGGGGGGCCGGTACAATGAGCAGTTCTTC. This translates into CASSLVGAGGRYNEQFF.

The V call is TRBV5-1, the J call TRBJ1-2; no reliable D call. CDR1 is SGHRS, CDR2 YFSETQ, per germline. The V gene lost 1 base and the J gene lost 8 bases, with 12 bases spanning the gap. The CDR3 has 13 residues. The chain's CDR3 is CASSLSSPGGYTF. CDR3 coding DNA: TGCGCCAGCAGCTTGTCGAGCCCGGGGGGCTACACCTTC. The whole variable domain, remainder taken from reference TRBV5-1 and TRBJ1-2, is KAGVTQTPRYLIKTRGQQVTLSCSPISGHRSVSWYQQTPGQGLQFLFEYFSETQRNKGNFPGRFSGRQFSNSRSEMNVSTLELGDSALYLCASSLSSPGGYTFGSGTRLTVV.

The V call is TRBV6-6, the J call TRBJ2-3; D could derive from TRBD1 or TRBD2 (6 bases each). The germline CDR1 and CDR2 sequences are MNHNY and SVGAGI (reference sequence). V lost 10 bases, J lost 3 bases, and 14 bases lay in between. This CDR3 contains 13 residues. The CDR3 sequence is CATRGLRTDTQYF. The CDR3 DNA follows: TGTGCCACCAGGGGACTTAGAACAGATACGCAGTATTTT.

The DNA of the CDR3 is TGTGCCAGCTCACCAAGGGGTGACAGGGAGCAGCCCCAGCATTTT. Translated, it gives CASSPRGDREQPQHF. The chain links TRBV18 to TRBJ1-5, with 7 bases fitting TRBD1. This CDR3 region has 15 residues. Germline CDR1 and CDR2: KGHSH and LQKENI. Trimming cost V 2 bases and J 7 bases; bases outside gene matches: 8.

The CDR3 region is CASSPSEGAGYEQYF. The CDR3, as DNA: TGCGCCAGCAGCCCCTCTGAAGGGGCCGGCTACGAGCAGTACTTC. The V gene is TRBV4-1, the J gene TRBJ2-7; the D gene is possibly TRBD1 (5 bases). The CDR3 extends over 15 amino acids. Between the trimmed V and J ends, which lost 4 bases and 3 bases, there was a span of 16 bases. Germline values: CDR1 MGHRA, CDR2 YSYEKL.

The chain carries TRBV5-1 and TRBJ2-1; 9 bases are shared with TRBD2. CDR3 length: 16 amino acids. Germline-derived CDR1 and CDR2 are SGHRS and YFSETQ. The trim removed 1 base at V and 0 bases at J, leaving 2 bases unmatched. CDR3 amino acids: CASSLPSGNSYNEQFF. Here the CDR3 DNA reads TGCGCCAGCAGCTTGCCTAGCGGGAACTCCTACAATGAGCAGTTCTTC.

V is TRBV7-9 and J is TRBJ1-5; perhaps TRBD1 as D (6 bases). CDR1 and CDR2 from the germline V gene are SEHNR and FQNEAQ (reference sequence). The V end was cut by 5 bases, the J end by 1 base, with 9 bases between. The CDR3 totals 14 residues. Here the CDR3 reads CASSLQGSNQPQHF. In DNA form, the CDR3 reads TGTGCCAGCAGCCTACAGGGAAGCAATCAGCCCCAGCATTTT.

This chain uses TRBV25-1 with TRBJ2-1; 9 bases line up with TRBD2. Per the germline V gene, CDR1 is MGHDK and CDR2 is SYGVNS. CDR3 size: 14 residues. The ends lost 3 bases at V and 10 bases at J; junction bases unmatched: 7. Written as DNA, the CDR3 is TGTGCCAGCAGTGAGACTAGCGGTCCGGGGGAGCAGTTCTTC. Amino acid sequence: CASSETSGPGEQFF. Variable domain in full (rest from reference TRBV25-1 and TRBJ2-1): EADIYQTPRYLVIGTGKKITLECSQTMGHDKMYWYQQDPGMELHLIHYSYGVNSTEKGDLSSESTVSRIRTEHFPLTLESARPSHTSQYLCASSETSGPGEQFFGPGTRLTVL.

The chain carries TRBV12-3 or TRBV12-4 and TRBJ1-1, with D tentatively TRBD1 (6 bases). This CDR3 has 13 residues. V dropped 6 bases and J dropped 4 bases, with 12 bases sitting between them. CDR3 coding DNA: TGTGCCAGCAGCAGCGGACAGAGCACTGAAGCTTTCTTT. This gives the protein CASSSGQSTEAFF.

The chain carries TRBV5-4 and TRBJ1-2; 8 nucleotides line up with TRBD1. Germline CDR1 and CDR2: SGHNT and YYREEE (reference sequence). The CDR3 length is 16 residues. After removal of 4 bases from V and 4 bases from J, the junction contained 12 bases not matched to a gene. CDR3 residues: CASSPGQGNFFYGYTF. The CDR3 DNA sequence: TGTGCCAGCAGCCCCGGACAGGGTAACTTTTTCTATGGCTACACCTTC.

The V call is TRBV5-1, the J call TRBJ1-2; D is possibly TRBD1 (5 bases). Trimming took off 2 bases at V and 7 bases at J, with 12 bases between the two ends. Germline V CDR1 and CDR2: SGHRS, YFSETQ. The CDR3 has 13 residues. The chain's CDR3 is CASSLSRATGYTF. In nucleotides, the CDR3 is TGCGCCAGCAGCTTAAGCAGGGCTACTGGCTACACCTTC.

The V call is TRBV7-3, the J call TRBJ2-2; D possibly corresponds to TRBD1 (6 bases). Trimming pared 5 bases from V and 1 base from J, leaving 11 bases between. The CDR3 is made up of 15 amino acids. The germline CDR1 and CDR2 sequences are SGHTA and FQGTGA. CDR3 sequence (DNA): TGTGCCAGCAGCCTTTCAGGGGTGAACACCGGGGAGCTGTTTTTT. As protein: CASSLSGVNTGELFF.

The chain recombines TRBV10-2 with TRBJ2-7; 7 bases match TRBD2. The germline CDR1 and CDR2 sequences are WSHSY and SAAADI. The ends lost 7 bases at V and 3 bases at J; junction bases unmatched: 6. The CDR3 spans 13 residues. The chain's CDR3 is CASMDSGFYEQYF. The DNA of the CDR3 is TGCGCCAGCATGGATAGCGGGTTCTACGAGCAGTACTTC.

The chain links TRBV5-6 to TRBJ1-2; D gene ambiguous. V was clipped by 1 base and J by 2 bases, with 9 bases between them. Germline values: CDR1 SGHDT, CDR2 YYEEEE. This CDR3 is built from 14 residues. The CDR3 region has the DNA TGTGCCAGCAGCTTGCTAAACGGGAACTATGGCTACACCTTC. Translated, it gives CASSLLNGNYGYTF.